These T cell receptor beta chains were read from a single sample in a study of blood T cell repertoires in COVID-19. Libraries were prepared by immunoSEQ multiplex PCR; TCRdb keeps only in-frame clonotypes and omits some of them. The sample yields about 70,000 clones, 60% to 85% seen once. The sequenced sample consisted of peripheral blood. Source of these receptors: a human donor in a cohort sampled during active COVID-19. CDR3s include the opening cysteine and the closing phenylalanine or tryptophan. Fields, in order: J gene, V gene, CDR3 protein.

TRBJ1-2 TRBV12-3/TRBV12-4 CASSLRRSYGYTF
TRBJ1-5 TRBV7-2 CASSPGGGAGNQPQHF
TRBJ2-7 TRBV6-6 CASSYDRGEQYF
TRBJ1-5 TRBV10-2 CASLARGHF
TRBJ1-2 TRBV9 CASTTGLSTYGYTF
TRBJ1-1 TRBV27 CASHTWGGDTEAFF
TRBJ2-7 TRBV5-1 CASSTDRASYEQYF
TRBJ1-6 TRBV2 CASSDVRSPLHF
TRBJ1-1 TRBV7-9 CASRQGTATEAFF
TRBJ1-1 TRBV12-3/TRBV12-4 CASSRQGSTEAFF
TRBJ2-7 TRBV6-5 CASSPRGPDEQYF
TRBJ2-4 TRBV28 CASSSGQGANIQYF